The 22 T cell receptor beta chains below all came from one sample that was sequenced in a study of T-cell memory formation after mild COVID-19 (dated by TCRdb to the early 2020s). The library was prepared using 5' RACE. Sequenced using an Illumina NovaSeq 6000. TCRdb itself trimmed the public reads at Q25 with fastp, ran MiXCR and retained productive beta chains. Identical CDR3 proteins give one entry, which carries the most common genes and DNA. The sample has a few hundred thousand distinct CDR3 sequences on record, more than 15% of them singletons. The top ten constitute 20% to 25% of the sample. Sequenced sample: PBMCs or a T cell subset sorted from them (not recorded which). These TCRs come from a man aged 18-30 years who had mild COVID-19 (a few samples of this study predate the infection). The sample titles of this study are shuffled in the database, so cell type and time point are left out; the donor was told from shared clones.

The chain is built from TRBV3-1 and TRBJ1-2, with D possibly TRBD1 on 6 matching bases. Germline-derived CDR1 and CDR2 are LGHDT and YNNKEL (reference sequence). The CDR3 is made up of 13 amino acids. Trimming took off 0 bases at V and 8 bases at J, with 10 bases between the two ends. DNA of the CDR3: TGTGCCAGCAGCCAAGACAGGGGCTACGGCTACACCTTC. It yields the protein CASSQDRGYGYTF. Based on the CDR3 plus reference TRBV3-1 and TRBJ1-2, the full variable domain is DTAVSQTPKYLVTQMGNDKSIKCEQNLGHDTMYWYKQDSKKFLKIMFSYNNKELIINETVPNRFSPKSPDKAHLNLHINSLELGDSAVYFCASSQDRGYGYTFGSGTRLTVV.

This chain uses TRBV6-1 with TRBJ1-1, with no clear D. The germline gives CDR1 MNHNS, CDR2 SASEGT. This CDR3 spans 14 amino acids. Trimming stripped 7 bases from V and 1 base from J, with 13 bases between. The CDR3 sequence: CASNPRAGNTEAFF. CDR3 nucleotides: TGTGCCAGCAATCCAAGGGCGGGGAACACTGAAGCTTTCTTT.

This clonotype was found a few times. V gene TRBV14 combines with J gene TRBJ2-5, with 7 nucleotides matching TRBD2. This CDR3 contains 15 residues. Germline CDR1 is SGHDN and CDR2 is FVKESK. Trimming removed 0 bases from V and 5 bases from J; junction bases left unmatched: 6. Written as DNA, the CDR3 is TGTGCCAGCAGCCAAGATCTGCGGGGGTGGGAGACCCAGTACTTC. Amino acids: CASSQDLRGWETQYF. The full variable domain, its missing parts supplied by reference TRBV14 and TRBJ2-5, is EAGVTQFPSHSVIEKGQTVTLRCDPISGHDNLYWYRRVMGKEIKFLLHFVKESKQDESGMPNNRFLAERTGGTYSTLKVQPAELEDSGVYFCASSQDLRGWETQYFGPGTRLLVL.

The gene calls are TRBV18 and TRBJ1-1; D is unclear. The CDR3 loop spans 13 amino acids. The germline V and J ends were trimmed by 6 bases and 0 bases, with 8 bases remaining between them. Germline CDR1 is KGHSH and CDR2 is LQKENI. CDR3 sequence reads: CASSPRMNTEAFF. The CDR3 nucleotides are TGTGCCAGCTCGCCGCGAATGAACACTGAAGCTTTCTTT.

In this sample, this clonotype turned up a few times. The CDR3, as DNA: TGCGCCAGCAGCCCAGGGGAGGTCGGGGAGACCCAGTACTTC. Translation gives CASSPGEVGETQYF. The chain is built from TRBV4-3 and TRBJ2-5, with D possibly called TRBD1 or TRBD2 (6 bases each). The CDR3 loop spans 14 amino acids. V was shortened by 4 bases and J by 5 bases, with 14 bases between the two germline ends. Looked up from germline, CDR1 is LGHNA and CDR2 is YSLEER.

This sequence joins TRBV7-9 and TRBJ2-5, with 7 nucleotides matching TRBD1. V was pared by 8 bases and J by 3 bases, with 3 bases of the junction left unmatched. The CDR3 totals 12 residues. Germline CDR1 reads SEHNR; CDR2 reads FQNEAQ (reference sequence). CDR3 region: CASRTGEETQYF. The CDR3 DNA reads TGTGCCAGCCGGACAGGCGAAGAGACCCAGTACTTC.

This clonotype was detected a few times. This sequence joins TRBV5-1 and TRBJ2-1, with D perhaps assigned TRBD1 or TRBD2 (5 bases each). This CDR3 is 15 amino acids long. The germline V and J ends were trimmed by 7 bases and 1 base, with 15 bases remaining between them. The germline gives CDR1 SGHRS, CDR2 YFSETQ. In DNA, the CDR3 is TGCGCCAGCGGGGATCCGGGACGGTCCTACAATGAGCAGTTCTTC. The encoded protein is CASGDPGRSYNEQFF.

The sample holds a few counts of this clonotype. The J gene is TRBJ2-7, the V gene TRBV6-6, with 11 nucleotides matching TRBD2. J was trimmed by 4 bases and V by 5 bases; bases with no gene match: 4. Germline lookup yields CDR1 MNHNY and CDR2 SVGAGI (reference sequence). The CDR3 extends over 14 amino acids. The DNA of the CDR3 is TGTGCCAGCAGTACTACTAGCGGGGGTTACGAGCAGTACTTC. Translated: CASSTTSGGYEQYF.

This clonotype turned up a few times. The chain couples TRBV7-9 to TRBJ1-1; the D is unclear. The CDR3 has 13 residues. Germline-derived CDR1 and CDR2 are SEHNR and FQNEAQ (reference sequence). The V end lost 7 bases, the J end lost 5 bases, and 14 bases lay between the germline ends. The CDR3 sequence: CASTPPWGTEAFF. As DNA, the CDR3 is TGTGCCAGCACCCCCCCTTGGGGAACTGAAGCTTTCTTT.

This chain uses TRBV27 with TRBJ2-7, with D perhaps matching TRBD2 (5 bases). The V gene lost 5 bases and the J gene lost 0 bases, with 11 bases spanning the gap. Germline V CDR1 and CDR2: MNHEY, SMNVEV (reference sequence). The CDR3 is made up of 14 amino acids. CDR3 loop: CASSPGMSSYEQYF. In DNA form, the CDR3 reads TGTGCCAGCAGTCCCGGGATGAGCTCCTACGAGCAGTACTTC.

This clonotype was observed a handful of times. The chain has TRBV9 and TRBJ2-1; D is ambiguous. The germline V gene encodes CDR1 SGDLS and CDR2 YYNGEE. Trimming removed 1 base at V and 0 bases at J, with 11 bases between. The length of the CDR3 is 16 residues. The CDR3 nucleotides read TGTGCCAGCAGCGTATCGGGCACCCGCTCCTACAATGAGCAGTTCTTC. Protein product: CASSVSGTRSYNEQFF.

This chain connects TRBV5-1 to TRBJ1-2; D uncertain. This CDR3 is 14 amino acids long. Germline V gene lookup returns CDR1 SGHRS and CDR2 YFSETQ. V lost 7 bases and J lost 5, with 18 bases in between. Here the CDR3 DNA reads TGCGCCAGCGCGCCTCCTACCGCCCGTTATGGCTACACCTTC. This translates into CASAPPTARYGYTF.

This chain links TRBV7-2 with TRBJ2-7; 7 bases align to TRBD1. Germline V gene data show CDR1 as SGHTA and CDR2 as FQGNSA. CDR3 length equals 14 residues. Unmatched junction bases numbered 4, after V lost 5 bases and J lost 0 bases. The chain's CDR3 is CASSPRDSSYEQYF. The CDR3, as DNA: TGTGCCAGCAGCCCTCGGGACAGCTCCTACGAGCAGTACTTC.

The chain is built from TRBV12-3 or TRBV12-4 and TRBJ1-1; the match to TRBD1 covers 8 bases. Trimming took 6 bases from V and 9 from J; bases not matched to a gene: 6. The CDR3 spans 12 residues. The CDR3 region has the DNA TGTGCCAGCAGGAGGGACAGGTTAAAAGCTTTCTTT. Its protein is CASRRDRLKAFF.

V is TRBV2 and J is TRBJ2-6; D gene ambiguous. Trimming shortened V by 6 bases and J by 2 bases, and 2 bases separated the two germline ends. Germline CDR1 reads SNHLY; CDR2 reads FYNNEI. The CDR3 is 12 amino acids. CDR3 in amino acids: CASRAGANVLTF. CDR3 sequence (DNA): TGTGCCAGCAGGGCTGGGGCCAACGTCCTGACTTTC.

This clonotype was observed at least ten times. This chain uses TRBV12-3 or TRBV12-4 with TRBJ2-6, with D perhaps TRBD1 (6 bases). This CDR3 is built from 15 residues. Trimming cost V 3 bases and J 2 bases, with 8 bases left between them. CDR3: CASSLRGTGANVLTF. The CDR3 DNA follows: TGTGCCAGCAGTTTGAGGGGGACTGGGGCCAACGTCCTGACTTTC.

V gene TRBV4-1 combines with J gene TRBJ1-2; no clear D. Looked up from germline, CDR1 is MGHRA and CDR2 is YSYEKL. V lost 1 base, J lost 5 bases, and 14 bases lay in between. This CDR3 has 15 amino acids. CDR3 loop: CASSQVGGPPYGYTF. CDR3 DNA: TGCGCCAGCAGCCAAGTTGGCGGGCCTCCTTATGGCTACACCTTC.

The chain carries TRBV7-9 and TRBJ2-3; D may be TRBD2 (5 bases). Trimming removed 3 bases at V and 2 bases at J, with 12 bases between. Germline V CDR1 and CDR2: SEHNR, FQNEAQ (reference sequence). The length of the CDR3 is 15 residues. CDR3 in amino acids: CASSFPLGSTDTQYF. CDR3 coding DNA: TGTGCCAGCAGCTTCCCACTAGGGTCCACAGATACGCAGTATTTT.

There are many counts of this clonotype. The V gene is TRBV3-1, the J gene TRBJ2-1, with D hard to call. Germline V gene lookup returns CDR1 LGHDT and CDR2 YNNKEL (reference sequence). The V end was cut by 1 base, the J end by 6 bases, with 7 bases between. This CDR3 has 13 residues. The CDR3 loop reads CASSQGLANEQFF. In DNA form, the CDR3 reads TGTGCCAGCAGCCAAGGTTTAGCCAATGAGCAGTTCTTC.

V is TRBV30 and J is TRBJ2-7; a possible D gene is TRBD1 (5 bases). In germline, CDR1 is GTSNPN, CDR2 SVGIG (reference sequence). The V gene lost 0 bases and the J gene lost 2 bases, with 14 bases spanning the gap. This CDR3 contains 15 residues. CDR3 amino acids: CAWSVIGEKPYEQYF. The CDR3 nucleotides read TGTGCCTGGAGTGTCATAGGGGAAAAGCCCTACGAGCAGTACTTC.

This clonotype showed up many times. At one end the junction does not follow the germline gene, possibly because of a read error. The V gene is TRBV5-1, the J gene TRBJ1-1, with D possibly being TRBD1 (6 bases). The CDR3 covers 13 residues. CDR1 is SGHRS, CDR2 YFSETQ, per germline. This CDR3 is CASSWTENTEAFF. The CDR3 DNA sequence: TGTGCCAGCAGTTGGACAGAGAACACTGAAGCTTTCTTT.

There are a few counts of this clonotype. CDR3 nucleotides: TGTGCCAGCAGTTATGGGGTTGACACTGAAGCTTTCTTT. Translating gives CASSYGVDTEAFF. V is TRBV6-2 or TRBV6-3 and J is TRBJ1-1; D uncertain. V was trimmed by 3 bases and J by 3 bases, leaving 8 bases between them. From germline, CDR1 is MNHEY and CDR2 SVGEGT. The CDR3 contains 13 residues.